The present entry profiles one TCR beta chain with its context. V was shortened by 0 bases and J by 4 bases, with 13 bases between the two germline ends. The CDR3 covers 17 residues. CDR1 is LGHNA and CDR2 is YSLEER in the germline V gene. This sample is part of a study of T cell responses to AZD1222 COVID-19 vaccine. Profiled with immunoSEQ multiplex PCR; TCRdb holds only in-frame clones, not every one. The data show around 160,000 clones, roughly 90% seen once. The genes are TRBV4-3 and TRBJ1-6, with D perhaps matching TRBD1 (6 bases). This TCR was sampled from an adult in good health. The sequences come from peripheral blood, collected on day 0 of AZD1222 vaccination. CDR3 nucleotides: TGCGCCAGCAGCCAAGAGCCAGCTAGGGGGTATAATTCACCCCTCCACTTT. This sequence encodes CASSQEPARGYNSPLHF.